The clone carrying this TCR beta chain was seen only a few times. Its antigen remains unidentified. This record comes from a study of T-cell memory formation after mild COVID-19. At the level of the study: Largely donor-specific sequence clusters came from a couple of donors.

Whole-study results and caveats: Pre-infection memory contained some responding clones, which suggested that cross-reactive memory had joined. Contracting CD4+ clones were located mainly in CM and EM, and CD8+ clones in EMRA. The second-wave clones peaking on day 37 were not confirmed as SARS-CoV-2-specific.

The trim removed 4 bases at V and 1 base at J, leaving 5 bases unmatched. Germline-derived CDR1 and CDR2 are MNHEY and SVGAGI. CDR3 size: 15 residues. TCRdb reprocessed the 5' RACE reads via MiXCR and lists one record per CDR3 protein. This sample has some 290,000 distinct CDR3 sequences, with roughly 17% found just once. Sequencing was performed on PBMCs or a T cell subset sorted from them (not recorded which). The clonotype comes from a man between 18 and 35 years old who had mild COVID-19 (a few samples of this study predate the infection). Cell type and time point are not known. The V call is TRBV6-5, the J call TRBJ1-1, with TRBD1 identical over 8 bases. Written as DNA, the CDR3 is TGTGCCAGCAGTTCTCTGGACAGGGAGAACACTGAAGCTTTCTTT. It encodes CASSSLDRENTEAFF.